Reported below is one T cell receptor (beta chain). Its antigen remains unknown. This entry comes from a study of cytomegalovirus exposure and HLA in healthy donors. Study information: Some 85 million unique TCRs, all from HLA-typed donors, were included in an early release of the data. The study's findings and limits: It was assumed in the presence/absence analyses that sequencing depth was roughly uniform across donors.

The CDR3 spans 14 residues. V was pared by 7 bases and J by 2 bases, with 6 bases of the junction left unmatched. Germline V gene sequence: CDR1 MNHEY, CDR2 SMNVEV (reference sequence). The PCR made use of 60 Vbeta and 13 Jbeta primers. Profiling relied on immunoSEQ multiplex PCR, and the TCRdb table lists in-frame clones only, not all of them. Of approximately 150,000 clones detected, 75% appear once; the ten largest clones hold 3.3%. V gene TRBV27 combines with J gene TRBJ2-3, with TRBD1 matching over 7 bases. The sequencing input was PBMCs. The TCR sequence derives from a middle-aged man in good health and CMV-seronegative. The CDR3 DNA is TGTGCCAGCAACCCGACAGGGTCCACAGATACGCAGTATTTT. This codes for CASNPTGSTDTQYF.